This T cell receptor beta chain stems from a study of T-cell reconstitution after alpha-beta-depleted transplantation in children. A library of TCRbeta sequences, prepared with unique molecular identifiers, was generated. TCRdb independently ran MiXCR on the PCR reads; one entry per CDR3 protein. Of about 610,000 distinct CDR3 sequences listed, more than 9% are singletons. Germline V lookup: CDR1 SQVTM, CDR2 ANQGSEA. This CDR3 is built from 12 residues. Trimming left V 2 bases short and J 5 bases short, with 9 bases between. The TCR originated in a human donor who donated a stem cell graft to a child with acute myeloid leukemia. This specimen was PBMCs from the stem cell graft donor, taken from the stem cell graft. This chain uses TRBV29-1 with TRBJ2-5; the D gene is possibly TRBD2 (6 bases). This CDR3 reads CSVENSGETQYF. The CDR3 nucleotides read TGCAGCGTTGAAAATAGCGGCGAGACCCAGTACTTC.